These 16 T cell receptor beta chains were sequenced from one sample in a study of OX40 agonist ivuxolimab in advanced cancers. Clones were sequenced by immunoSEQ multiplex PCR, and TCRdb holds only the in-frame ones, with some missing. Among 65,000 to 75,000 clones listed, about nine tenths were seen once. Material: CD4+ or CD8+ T cells sorted from blood, obtained in a trial of the OX40 agonist ivuxolimab. All receptors derive from an adult with an advanced solid tumor such as melanoma, head and neck, liver or kidney cancer.

This clone was found once. The chain has TRBV18 and TRBJ2-5; 10 nucleotides align to TRBD1. J was trimmed by 4 bases and V by 2 bases; bases with no gene match: 7. This CDR3 comprises 16 residues. Germline V CDR1 and CDR2: KGHSH, LQKENI. As DNA, the CDR3 is TGTGCCAGCTCACCAGACAGGGGGCGAGGGGGAGAGACCCAGTACTTC. Encoded protein: CASSPDRGRGGETQYF.

This clone came up once. This chain connects TRBV6-1 to TRBJ2-7; unclear D gene. V was shortened by 2 bases and J by 4 bases, with 6 bases between the two germline ends. Germline V gene data show CDR1 as MNHNS and CDR2 as SASEGT. This CDR3 contains 12 residues. CDR3 nucleotide sequence: TGTGCCAGCAGTGAAAACGGATACGAGCAGTACTTC. Translating gives CASSENGYEQYF.

This rearrangement joins TRBV2 to TRBJ1-2; maybe TRBD1 (6 bases). The CDR3 consists of 15 residues. The germline V gene has CDR1 SNHLY and CDR2 FYNNEI. The V and J ends lost 8 bases and 4 bases respectively, with 20 bases between them. DNA of the CDR3: TGTGCCAGCCATATAAACCGGGACACCGCCTATGGCTACACCTTC. This gives the protein CASHINRDTAYGYTF.

This sequence joins TRBV5-1 and TRBJ2-5; 8 bases align to TRBD2. This CDR3 contains 16 residues. V dropped 0 bases and J dropped 1; count of bases not matched to a gene: 5. Germline CDR1 is SGHRS and CDR2 is YFSETQ. The CDR3 protein is CASSLAGGMVQETQYF. CDR3 bases: TGCGCCAGCAGCTTGGCGGGAGGGATGGTCCAAGAGACCCAGTACTTC.

The chain recombines TRBV13 with TRBJ2-1, with no clear D. The CDR3 contains 16 residues. V was pared by 3 bases and J by 0 bases, with 12 bases between. Germline V gene data show CDR1 as PRHDT and CDR2 as FYEKMQ (reference sequence). The CDR3 nucleotides are TGTGCCAGCAGCTTGGTGGGAAGAAGCTCCTACAATGAGCAGTTCTTC. Translated: CASSLVGRSSYNEQFF. Supplemented by reference TRBV13 and TRBJ2-1, the full variable domain reads AAGVIQSPRHLIKEKRETATLKCYPIPRHDTVYWYQQGPGQDPQFLISFYEKMQSDKGSIPDRFSAQQFSDYHSELNMSSLELGDSALYFCASSLVGRSSYNEQFFGPGTRLTVL.

This clone showed up just once. The chain employs TRBV18 and TRBJ1-1, with D perhaps matching TRBD1 (6 bases). Per germline, CDR1 KGHSH and CDR2 LQKENI. This CDR3 comprises 13 residues. Trimming pared 4 bases from V and 1 base from J, leaving 7 bases between. The CDR3 protein is CASSRTENTEAFF. The CDR3 DNA follows: TGTGCCAGCTCACGGACAGAGAACACTGAAGCTTTCTTT.

The V gene is TRBV7-9, the J gene TRBJ2-7; 8 nucleotides match TRBD1. V lost 2 bases to trimming and J lost 4 bases; unmatched junction nucleotides: 10. Germline V gives CDR1 SEHNR, CDR2 FQNEAQ (reference sequence). This CDR3 is 16 amino acids long. This CDR3 is CASSLLVGTGNYEQYF. DNA of the CDR3: TGTGCCAGCAGCTTATTGGTCGGGACAGGCAATTACGAGCAGTACTTC.

The chain is built from TRBV2 and TRBJ2-3; possible D gene TRBD1, 5 bases. The CDR3 length is 14 residues. Germline V gene lookup returns CDR1 SNHLY and CDR2 FYNNEI. The V end was cut by 6 bases, the J end by 2 bases, with 12 bases between. The DNA of the CDR3 is TGTGCCAGCAGACCCAGGGCCAACACAGATACGCAGTATTTT. Amino acid sequence: CASRPRANTDTQYF. Based on the CDR3 plus reference TRBV2 and TRBJ2-3, the full variable domain is EPEVTQTPSHQVTQMGQEVILRCVPISNHLYFYWYRQILGQKVEFLVSFYNNEISEKSEIFDDQFSVERPDGSNFTLKIRSTKLEDSAMYFCASRPRANTDTQYFGPGTRLTVL.

The gene calls are TRBV5-4 and TRBJ1-2; D may be TRBD1 (5 bases). Germline-derived CDR1 and CDR2 are SGHNT and YYREEE (reference sequence). The CDR3 totals 14 residues. Trimming took 0 bases from V and 8 from J, leaving 14 bases between them. This chain's CDR3 is CASSLEQGSGGYTF. CDR3 in DNA: TGTGCCAGCAGCTTGGAGCAGGGCTCTGGCGGCTACACCTTC.

This chain uses TRBV18 with TRBJ2-1, with 8 positions matching TRBD1. The V gene's germline CDR1 is KGHSH and CDR2 LQKENI. The CDR3 sequence is 15 residues long. Unmatched junction bases numbered 8, after V lost 6 bases and J lost 4 bases. The CDR3 region is CASSRMTGEYNEQFF. CDR3 DNA sequence: TGTGCCAGCTCGAGGATGACAGGGGAGTACAATGAGCAGTTCTTC.

The genes are TRBV9 and TRBJ2-3; 9 nucleotides match TRBD2. Germline CDR1 is SGDLS and CDR2 is YYNGEE. The ends lost 1 base at V and 7 bases at J; junction bases unmatched: 10. This CDR3 is built from 16 residues. CDR3 sequence (DNA): TGTGCCAGCAGCGTAACACTAGCGGGCTTACCAAATACGCAGTATTTT. Amino acid sequence: CASSVTLAGLPNTQYF. Using reference TRBV9 and TRBJ2-3 for the parts outside the CDR3, the full variable domain is DSGVTQTPKHLITATGQRVTLRCSPRSGDLSVYWYQQSLDQGLQFLIQYYNGEERAKGNILERFSAQQFPDLHSELNLSSLELGDSALYFCASSVTLAGLPNTQYFGPGTRLTVL.

V and J are TRBV10-3 and TRBJ2-3, with D perhaps matching TRBD2 (6 bases). Deletions cut 11 bases from V and 4 bases from J, with 19 bases between. CDR1 is ENHRY, CDR2 SYGVKD, per germline. The CDR3 has 14 amino acids. The CDR3: CAARGWGNADTQYF. For the CDR3, the DNA is TGTGCCGCCCGGGGGTGGGGTAACGCAGATACGCAGTATTTT.

This chain joins TRBV10-3 and TRBJ1-1; the D gene is possibly TRBD1 (6 bases). V was pared by 0 bases and J by 5 bases, with 13 bases between. Germline loops: CDR1 ENHRY, CDR2 SYGVKD. CDR3 length: 15 amino acids. CDR3 protein: CAISESGGGWTEAFF. The CDR3 DNA reads TGTGCCATCAGTGAGTCGGGCGGGGGCTGGACTGAAGCTTTCTTT.

The chain combines TRBV19 with TRBJ2-7; D gene uncertain. V lost 5 bases, J lost 3 bases, and 11 bases lay in between. This CDR3 comprises 13 residues. Germline V lookup: CDR1 LNHDA, CDR2 SQIVND (reference sequence). The CDR3 sequence is CASSPPGSYEQYF. DNA of the CDR3: TGTGCCAGTAGTCCCCCAGGCAGCTACGAGCAGTACTTC.

The rearrangement links TRBV20-1 to TRBJ2-1; weak D call: TRBD2 (5 bases). Germline V lookup: CDR1 DFQATT, CDR2 SNEGSKA (reference sequence). The CDR3 length is 11 residues. The germline V and J ends were trimmed by 1 base and 15 bases, with 13 bases remaining between them. The CDR3 protein is CSARVLEDSFF. The CDR3 DNA follows: TGCAGTGCTAGAGTACTAGAAGACTCGTTCTTC.

J is TRBJ1-2 and V is TRBV6-1; tentative D call: TRBD1 (5 bases). This CDR3 is built from 14 residues. In germline, CDR1 is MNHNS, CDR2 SASEGT. V lost 0 bases and J 4 bases, leaving 9 bases between the germline ends. The chain's CDR3 is CASSEASRAYGYTF. CDR3 bases: TGTGCCAGCAGTGAAGCATCCAGGGCCTATGGCTACACCTTC.